This T cell receptor beta chain was recorded in a study of identifying expanded T cells in peripheral blood. V lost 1 base and J lost 3, with 4 bases in between. Germline lookup yields CDR1 SEHNR and CDR2 FQNEAQ (reference sequence). The CDR3 consists of 13 residues. Profiled with immunoSEQ multiplex PCR; TCRdb holds only in-frame clones, not every one. The repertoire holds some 120,000 clones, with approximately 84% as singletons. This TCR was sampled from a person aged 18 to 70 in good health. Sequenced: blood. This sequence joins TRBV7-9 and TRBJ2-1; D gene uncertain. The CDR3 reads CASSLVYYNEQFF. CDR3 coding DNA: TGTGCCAGCAGCTTAGTATACTACAATGAGCAGTTCTTC.